The 17 T cell receptor beta chains reported below all come from one sample, sequenced in a study of cytomegalovirus exposure and HLA in healthy donors. Only in-frame clones appear in the TCRdb table, and some are missing; sequencing was by immunoSEQ multiplex PCR. This sample has 90,000 or so clones, with 95% to 97% found just once. Sequenced sample: PBMCs. The receptors originated from a man younger than 30 in good health and CMV-seronegative.

This chain joins TRBV6-1 and TRBJ2-7; D unclear. The CDR3 has 11 residues. Germline-derived CDR1 and CDR2 are MNHNS and SASEGT. V was trimmed by 3 bases and J by 9 bases, leaving 9 bases between them. This chain's CDR3 is CASSESDVQYF. DNA of the CDR3: TGTGCCAGCAGTGAGAGCGACGTGCAGTACTTC.

The CDR3 DNA reads as TGCAGCGTCGAAAGCTCAGGGATTATGAGTGAAGCTTTCTTT. Its translation is CSVESSGIMSEAFF. The chain links TRBV29-1 to TRBJ1-1; D is possibly TRBD1 (5 bases). Per the germline V gene, CDR1 is SQVTM and CDR2 is ANQGSEA. Trimming took 6 bases from V and 7 from J, leaving 21 bases between them. The length of the CDR3 is 14 residues. Looking up the rest from reference TRBV29-1 and TRBJ1-1 gives the full variable domain: SAVISQKPSRDICQRGTSLTIQCQVDSQVTMMFWYRQQPGQSLTLIATANQGSEATYESGFVIDKFPISRPNLTFSTLTVSNMSPEDSSIYLCSVESSGIMSEAFFGQGTRLTVV.

This sequence joins TRBV7-6 and TRBJ2-1; weak D call: TRBD2 (5 bases). This CDR3 is built from 15 residues. The V gene's germline CDR1 is SGHVS and CDR2 FNYEAQ. V was shortened by 8 bases and J by 7 bases, with 21 bases between the two germline ends. CDR3 protein: CASCSYEGVVNEQFF. DNA for the CDR3: TGTGCCAGCTGCTCCTATGAGGGAGTGGTGAATGAGCAGTTCTTC.

This clone was seen just once. The chain recombines TRBV5-5 with TRBJ2-5, with TRBD2 identical over 8 bases. The CDR3 covers 13 residues. The trim removed 4 bases at V and 3 bases at J, leaving 2 bases unmatched. The germline gives CDR1 SGHKS, CDR2 YYEKEE (reference sequence). CDR3 sequence: CASSPGGEETQYF. In DNA form, the CDR3 reads TGTGCCAGCAGCCCCGGGGGGGAAGAGACCCAGTACTTC.

V and J are TRBV18 and TRBJ2-2, with 8 bases fitting TRBD1. The ends lost 2 bases at V and 3 bases at J; junction bases unmatched: 5. This CDR3 is built from 16 residues. Per germline, CDR1 KGHSH and CDR2 LQKENI. The CDR3 here is CASSPRQGADTGELFF. The CDR3 DNA is TGTGCCAGCTCACCAAGGCAGGGGGCTGACACCGGGGAGCTGTTTTTT.

The chain is built from TRBV7-2 and TRBJ1-5; D gene unclear. The germline V gene encodes CDR1 SGHTA and CDR2 FQGNSA. Between the trimmed V and J ends, which lost 5 bases and 7 bases, there was a span of 12 bases. CDR3 length: 13 amino acids. CDR3 in DNA: TGTGCCAGCAGCCCCCTAAGGCGGCAGCCCCAGCATTTT. Translated, it gives CASSPLRRQPQHF.

Concerning this clone: This CDR3 is also generated by other DNA sequences in the sample. The rearrangement uses TRBV9 and TRBJ1-5, with no clear D. The CDR3 has 14 residues. Trimming cost V 0 bases and J 1 base, with 5 bases left between them. Germline CDR1 and CDR2: SGDLS and YYNGEE. The CDR3 coding sequence is TGTGCCAGCAGCGTAGGTGGCAGCAATCAGCCCCAGCATTTT. Translating it yields CASSVGGSNQPQHF.

The chain links TRBV27 to TRBJ1-1; 7 nucleotides line up with TRBD1. The V and J ends lost 8 bases and 4 bases, in that order; junction bases with no gene match: 10. Germline lookup yields CDR1 MNHEY and CDR2 SMNVEV (reference sequence). This CDR3 has 14 amino acids. CDR3 in DNA: TGTGCCAGCCAAAGGGGGCCTCCGGGCACTGAAGCTTTCTTT. Protein sequence: CASQRGPPGTEAFF.

The chain carries TRBV7-9 and TRBJ1-3; D gene ambiguous. There are 15 residues in the CDR3. Germline lookup yields CDR1 SEHNR and CDR2 FQNEAQ (reference sequence). V lost 2 bases, J lost 0 bases, and 8 bases lay in between. The CDR3 coding sequence is TGTGCCAGCAGCTTATATACAGACTCTGGAAACACCATATATTTT. Translation gives CASSLYTDSGNTIYF.

V gene TRBV11-2 combines with J gene TRBJ1-1; a possible D gene is TRBD1 (6 bases). V was trimmed by 3 bases and J by 0 bases, leaving 11 bases between them. Germline lookup yields CDR1 SGHAT and CDR2 FQNNGV. This CDR3 has 15 residues. CDR3 loop: CASSLHGQLNTEAFF. DNA of the CDR3: TGTGCCAGCAGCTTGCACGGACAGCTGAACACTGAAGCTTTCTTT.

The CDR3 nucleotides read TGCGCCAGCAGCCAAGATTCAGGGGGATACGATACGCAGTATTTT. This codes for CASSQDSGGYDTQYF. The J gene is TRBJ2-3, the V gene TRBV4-3, with 7 bases matching TRBD1. The CDR3 contains 15 residues. Germline V lookup: CDR1 LGHNA, CDR2 YSLEER. Trimming at V came to 0 bases and at J to 6 bases, leaving 6 bases not matched to a gene.

The CDR3 nucleotides are TGTGCCAGCAGCCCGGGACAGAGCGGGTACAATGAGCAGTTCTTC. Amino acid sequence: CASSPGQSGYNEQFF. The chain joins TRBV5-6 to TRBJ2-1; perhaps TRBD1 as D (7 bases). The CDR3 spans 15 residues. V was trimmed by 4 bases and J by 4 bases, leaving 15 bases between them. From germline, CDR1 is SGHDT and CDR2 YYEEEE.

The chain links TRBV9 to TRBJ2-5, with 8 bases identical to TRBD2. The CDR3 contains 16 residues. The V and J ends lost 3 bases and 5 bases, in that order; junction bases with no gene match: 12. Germline lookup yields CDR1 SGDLS and CDR2 YYNGEE. The CDR3 reads CASSGERAGVGETQYF. The CDR3 DNA reads TGTGCCAGCAGCGGAGAAAGAGCGGGAGTCGGTGAGACCCAGTACTTC.

The chain links TRBV27 to TRBJ1-1, with D possibly being TRBD1 (5 bases). CDR3 size: 13 residues. The germline gives CDR1 MNHEY, CDR2 SMNVEV (reference sequence). The CDR3 DNA reads as TGTGCGACCCACTCCGGGGGGAACACTGAAGCTTTCTTT. It yields the protein CATHSGGNTEAFF.

V is TRBV6-1 and J is TRBJ2-5; no reliable D call. This CDR3 is 13 amino acids long. CDR1 is MNHNS and CDR2 is SASEGT in the germline V gene. V lost 3 bases, J lost 4 bases, and 9 bases lay in between. CDR3 in amino acids: CASSDSRRETQYF. DNA of the CDR3: TGTGCCAGCAGTGACTCGAGGAGAGAGACCCAGTACTTC.

The chain is built from TRBV6-6 and TRBJ2-7, with a tentative D call TRBD2 (6 bases). Germline-derived CDR1 and CDR2 are MNHNY and SVGAGI (reference sequence). The CDR3 runs 14 residues. The V end lost 0 bases, the J end lost 6 bases, and 12 bases lay between the germline ends. The CDR3 here is CASSYSGTASEQYF. The CDR3 DNA follows: TGTGCCAGCAGTTACTCGGGGACTGCGAGCGAGCAGTACTTC.

This chain connects TRBV27 to TRBJ2-1; 8 bases line up with TRBD2. J lost 5 bases, V lost 6 bases, and 21 bases had no gene match. CDR1 MNHEY and CDR2 SMNVEV come from the germline V gene (reference sequence). The CDR3 runs 19 residues. The CDR3 coding sequence is TGTGCCAGCAGCCTACTCCAGCCCACGGTAGCGGGGAATAACAATGAGCAGTTCTTC. It codes for CASSLLQPTVAGNNNEQFF.